Detailed here is one TCR beta chain. Its antigen remains unidentified. The data stem from a study of human T cells and chemical hapten exposure. Study background: Diphenylcyclopropenone was administered weekly to the scalp of patients throughout the roughly 22-week study. Alopecia areata, totalis or universalis was found in mostly female patients.

Looked up from germline, CDR1 is SGHTA and CDR2 is FQGNSA. The trim removed 5 bases at V and 4 bases at J, leaving 10 bases unmatched. The CDR3 spans 16 residues. Stated time point: patch test 1, 2 weeks after DPC sensitization. The treatment here: therapeutic diphenylcyclopropenone sensitization with weekly scalp DPC. Unique molecular identifiers were affixed to discrete cDNA molecules within the library. TCRdb recomputed calls from the RACE reads with MiXCR, one row per CDR3 protein. The table has some 77,000 distinct CDR3 sequences, approximately 10% seen once. Study outcomes and limitations: Among expanded TCRs, significantly more large CDR3 similarity clusters formed than among controls.

This sequence originates from a woman aged 45-59 years with alopecia areata. Some clones in this sample may be carry-over from other donors' samples. This chain connects TRBV7-2 to TRBJ2-1; 8 nucleotides align to TRBD2. The source was whole blood, collected in connection with sensitization to the hapten diphenylcyclopropenone (DPC). As DNA, the CDR3 is TGTGCCAGCAGCCCAAGGTCAACTAGCGGTTACAATGAGCAGTTCTTC. Its translation is CASSPRSTSGYNEQFF.